Listed below are T cell receptor beta chains from one sample, sequenced in a study of technical replicates of blood from a handful of donors. Assay used: immunoSEQ multiplex PCR; TCRdb lists only in-frame clones, some missing. The profile covers tens of thousands of clones, with just under 97% appearing a single time and roughly 0.24% taken by the ten largest. Sequencing was performed on T cells isolated from PBMCs. The receptors come from a human donor in good health. Each CDR3 is given with its conserved first and last residue. Fields, in order: CDR3 DNA, CDR3 protein, D gene, J gene, clone size, V gene. D genes are given only for firm matches. Some rows have no size entry. The others give once, few or many, or a class for an expanded clone.

CDR3 DNA: TGTGCCAGCAGCTTATCAAGGACAGGCTTAACCGATGAGCAGTTCTTC
CDR3 protein: CASSLSRTGLTDEQFF
D gene: TRBD1
J gene: TRBJ2-1
clone size: -
V gene: TRBV7-9

CDR3 DNA: TGCAGCGTTCCGGGACTAGCTCTATTTACGCAGTATTTT
CDR3 protein: CSVPGLALFTQYF
D gene: TRBD2
J gene: TRBJ2-3
clone size: once
V gene: TRBV29-1

CDR3 DNA: TGTGCCAGCAGTTCAGGGGGCACTGAAGCTTTCTTT
CDR3 protein: CASSSGGTEAFF
D gene: TRBD1
J gene: TRBJ1-1
clone size: -
V gene: TRBV6-5

CDR3 DNA: TGTGCCAGCAGCTTCGCGTCGGGACTCAAGTATAACACCTACGAGCAGTACTTC
CDR3 protein: CASSFASGLKYNTYEQYF
D gene: -
J gene: TRBJ2-7
clone size: -
V gene: TRBV11-2

CDR3 DNA: TGTGCCATCCAGAGGACAGCGAACACCGGGGAGCTGTTTTTT
CDR3 protein: CAIQRTANTGELFF
D gene: -
J gene: TRBJ2-2
clone size: -
V gene: TRBV7-8

CDR3 DNA: TGTGCCACCAGCAGAGGTGAGGGGGGGAGCACAGATACGCAGTATTTT
CDR3 protein: CATSRGEGGSTDTQYF
D gene: -
J gene: TRBJ2-3
clone size: -
V gene: TRBV15

CDR3 DNA: TGCGCCAGCAGCCAAGGGGTCCAAAGCGGGAGGGCCGGAGATACGCAGTATTTT
CDR3 protein: CASSQGVQSGRAGDTQYF
D gene: TRBD2
J gene: TRBJ2-3
clone size: -
V gene: TRBV4-1

CDR3 DNA: TGTGCCATCAGTGAGACTAGGGTAGGCCATGAGCAGTTCTTC
CDR3 protein: CAISETRVGHEQFF
D gene: -
J gene: TRBJ2-1
clone size: -
V gene: TRBV10-3

CDR3 DNA: TGTGCCAGTAGTTCGGGACACGAGAACACTGAAGCTTTCTTT
CDR3 protein: CASSSGHENTEAFF
D gene: -
J gene: TRBJ1-1
clone size: -
V gene: TRBV19

CDR3 DNA: TGTGCCAGCAGCCAACCTAGCGAAGAGACCCAGTACTTC
CDR3 protein: CASSQPSEETQYF
D gene: -
J gene: TRBJ2-5
clone size: -
V gene: TRBV4-2

CDR3 DNA: TGTGCCTGGAGCCTACGGGGAAACACCATATATTTT
CDR3 protein: CAWSLRGNTIYF
D gene: -
J gene: TRBJ1-3
clone size: -
V gene: TRBV30

CDR3 DNA: TGTGCCAGCAGTTATGGGCGCCAAACCTACGAGCAGTACTTC
CDR3 protein: CASSYGRQTYEQYF
D gene: -
J gene: TRBJ2-7
clone size: -
V gene: TRBV6-5

CDR3 DNA: TGTGCCAGCAGCGAGGGGGGGCGGGACAGGGGGTACAATGAGCAGTTCTTC
CDR3 protein: CASSEGGRDRGYNEQFF
D gene: TRBD1
J gene: TRBJ2-1
clone size: -
V gene: TRBV25-1

CDR3 DNA: TGTGCCAGCAGTGAGGGCAGTAGCGGTAATCAGCCCCAGCATTTT
CDR3 protein: CASSEGSSGNQPQHF
D gene: -
J gene: TRBJ1-5
clone size: -
V gene: TRBV2

CDR3 DNA: TGTGCCAGCAGCAACAGGGTCTGGACCCAGTACTTC
CDR3 protein: CASSNRVWTQYF
D gene: -
J gene: TRBJ2-5
clone size: -
V gene: TRBV6-5

CDR3 DNA: TGTGCCACCAGCAGACCCGGGACTACGAGTTCCTACGAGCAGTACTTC
CDR3 protein: CATSRPGTTSSYEQYF
D gene: TRBD2
J gene: TRBJ2-7
clone size: once
V gene: TRBV15

CDR3 DNA: TGTGCCAGCAGTTCACACCAGAACACTGAAGCTTTCTTT
CDR3 protein: CASSSHQNTEAFF
D gene: -
J gene: TRBJ1-1
clone size: -
V gene: TRBV27

CDR3 DNA: TGTGCCAGCAGCCCCGAGAAAGGGGGATATACGCAGTATTTT
CDR3 protein: CASSPEKGGYTQYF
D gene: -
J gene: TRBJ2-3
clone size: -
V gene: TRBV27